Reported below is one T cell receptor beta chain. Its antigen is undetermined. Clones were read by immunoSEQ multiplex PCR, and TCRdb kept only the in-frame ones, dropping some. Seen here are under 300,000 clones, more than 70% observed once, and the top ten hold approximately 5.1%. This specimen comes from a study of cytotoxic CD8 clonotypes in ibrutinib-treated CLL. For the study at large: By median around 74 months, 12 had progressed and around 14 stayed remitted; responses had been 2 complete and 25 or so partial. After treatment lasting a median 12 months, range 6 to 36, response samples were collected. General study findings and limits: Clonality climbed at ibrutinib response, then dropped toward baseline at progression.

This sequence originates from a human donor with chronic lymphocytic leukemia. The material was PBMCs, obtained at disease progression, from a patient treated with ibrutinib.

CDR3 nucleotides: TGTGCCAGCAGCTCAATACTAGCGGGGGGGTACAATGAGCAGTTCTTC. Residues: CASSSILAGGYNEQFF. The J gene is TRBJ2-1, the V gene TRBV7-2, with 13 bases identical to TRBD2. CDR1 and CDR2 from the germline V gene are SGHTA and FQGNSA. This CDR3 contains 16 residues. V was clipped by 4 bases and J by 4 bases; unmatched bases: 4. Combining the CDR3 with reference TRBV7-2 and TRBJ2-1 gives the whole variable domain GAGVSQSPSNKVTEKGKDVELRCDPISGHTALYWYRQSLGQGLEFLIYFQGNSAPDKSGLPSDRFSAERTGGSVSTLTIQRTQQEDSAVYLCASSSILAGGYNEQFFGPGTRLTVL.